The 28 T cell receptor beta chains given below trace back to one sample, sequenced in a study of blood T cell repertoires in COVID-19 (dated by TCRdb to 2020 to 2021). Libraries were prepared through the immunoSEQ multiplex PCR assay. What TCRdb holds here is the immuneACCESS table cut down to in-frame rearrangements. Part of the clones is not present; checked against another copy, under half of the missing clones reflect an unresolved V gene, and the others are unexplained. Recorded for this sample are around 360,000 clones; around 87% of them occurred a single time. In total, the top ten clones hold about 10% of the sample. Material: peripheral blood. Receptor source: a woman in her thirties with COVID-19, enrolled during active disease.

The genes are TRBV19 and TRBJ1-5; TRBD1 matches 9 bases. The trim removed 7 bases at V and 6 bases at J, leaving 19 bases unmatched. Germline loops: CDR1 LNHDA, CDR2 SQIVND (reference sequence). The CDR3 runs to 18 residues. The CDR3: CASNGLRSGTGLAQPQHF. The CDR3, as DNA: TGTGCCAGTAATGGACTCAGATCCGGGACAGGGCTCGCTCAGCCCCAGCATTTT.

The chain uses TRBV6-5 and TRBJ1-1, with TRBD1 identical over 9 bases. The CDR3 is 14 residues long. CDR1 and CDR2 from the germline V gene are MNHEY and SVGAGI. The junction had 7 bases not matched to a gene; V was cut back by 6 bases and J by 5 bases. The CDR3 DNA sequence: TGTGCCAGCAGACTTGACAGGGGGGGAACTGAAGCTTTCTTT. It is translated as CASRLDRGGTEAFF.

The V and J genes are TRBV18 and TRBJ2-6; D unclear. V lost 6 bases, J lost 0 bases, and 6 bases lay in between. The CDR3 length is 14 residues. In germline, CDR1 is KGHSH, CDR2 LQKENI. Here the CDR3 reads CASSFGSGANVLTF. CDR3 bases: TGTGCCAGCTCCTTCGGCTCTGGGGCCAACGTCCTGACTTTC.

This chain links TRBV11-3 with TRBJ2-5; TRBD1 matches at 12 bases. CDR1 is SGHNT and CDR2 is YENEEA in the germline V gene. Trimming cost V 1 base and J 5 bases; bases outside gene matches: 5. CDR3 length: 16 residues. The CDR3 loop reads CASSLGGQGAGETQYF. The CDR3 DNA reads TGTGCCAGCAGCTTAGGGGGACAGGGGGCTGGGGAGACCCAGTACTTC.

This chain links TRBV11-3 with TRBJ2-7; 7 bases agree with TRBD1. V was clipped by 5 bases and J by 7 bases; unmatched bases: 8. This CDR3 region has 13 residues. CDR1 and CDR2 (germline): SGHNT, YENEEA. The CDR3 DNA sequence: TGTGCCAGCAGCAGACACAGGGGCGAGGAGCAGTACTTC. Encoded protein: CASSRHRGEEQYF.

CDR3 region: CASSPSVLQRTEAFF. DNA of the CDR3: TGTGCCAGCAGTCCATCGGTACTTCAACGCACTGAAGCTTTCTTT. J is TRBJ1-1 and V is TRBV28; no firm D call. Germline V gene data show CDR1 as MDHEN and CDR2 as SYDVKM. The V end lost 5 bases, the J end lost 4 bases, and 17 bases lay between the germline ends. This CDR3 comprises 15 residues.

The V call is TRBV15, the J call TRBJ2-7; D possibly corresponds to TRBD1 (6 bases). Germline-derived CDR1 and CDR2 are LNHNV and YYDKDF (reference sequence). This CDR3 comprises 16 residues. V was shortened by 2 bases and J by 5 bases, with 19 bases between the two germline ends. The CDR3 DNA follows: TGTGCCACCAGCAGACCGGTGGGGGCCTTGGAGGACGAGCAGTACTTC. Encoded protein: CATSRPVGALEDEQYF.

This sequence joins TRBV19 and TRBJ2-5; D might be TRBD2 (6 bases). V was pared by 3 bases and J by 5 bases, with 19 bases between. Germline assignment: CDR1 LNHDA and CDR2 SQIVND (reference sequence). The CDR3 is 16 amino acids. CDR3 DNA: TGTGCCAGTAGTATCCCCGGGGGTCCAACCGGGGAGACCCAGTACTTC. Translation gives CASSIPGGPTGETQYF.

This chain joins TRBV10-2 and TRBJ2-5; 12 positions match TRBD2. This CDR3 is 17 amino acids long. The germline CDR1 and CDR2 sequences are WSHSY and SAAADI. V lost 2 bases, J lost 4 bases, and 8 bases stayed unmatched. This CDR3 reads CASSEATSGRTRETQYF. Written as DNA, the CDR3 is TGCGCCAGCAGTGAGGCGACTAGCGGGAGAACACGAGAGACCCAGTACTTC.

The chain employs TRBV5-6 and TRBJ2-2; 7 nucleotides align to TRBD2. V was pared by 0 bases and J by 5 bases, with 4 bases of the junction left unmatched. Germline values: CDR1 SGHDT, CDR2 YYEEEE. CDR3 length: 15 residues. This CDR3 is CASSLGGGPTGELFF. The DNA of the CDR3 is TGTGCCAGCAGCTTGGGGGGAGGGCCTACCGGGGAGCTGTTTTTT. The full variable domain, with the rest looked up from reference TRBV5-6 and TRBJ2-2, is DAGVTQSPTHLIKTRGQQVTLRCSPKSGHDTVSWYQQALGQGPQFIFQYYEEEERQRGNFPDRFSGHQFPNYSSELNVNALLLGDSALYLCASSLGGGPTGELFFGEGSRLTVL.

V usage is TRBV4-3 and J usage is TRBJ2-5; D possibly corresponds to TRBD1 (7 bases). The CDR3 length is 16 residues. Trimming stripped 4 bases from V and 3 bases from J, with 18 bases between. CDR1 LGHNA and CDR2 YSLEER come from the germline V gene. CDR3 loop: CASSPGSTGEEETQYF. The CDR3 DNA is TGCGCCAGCAGCCCAGGGAGCACAGGGGAGGAAGAGACCCAGTACTTC.

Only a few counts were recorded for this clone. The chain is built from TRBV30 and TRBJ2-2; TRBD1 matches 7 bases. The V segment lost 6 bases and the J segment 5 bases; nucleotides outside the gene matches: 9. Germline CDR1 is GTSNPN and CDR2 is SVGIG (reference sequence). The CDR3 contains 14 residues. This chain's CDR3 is CACPETGRTGELFF. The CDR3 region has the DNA TGTGCCTGCCCCGAGACAGGGCGTACCGGGGAGCTGTTTTTT. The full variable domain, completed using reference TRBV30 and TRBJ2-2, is SQTIHQWPATLVQPVGSPLSLECTVEGTSNPNLYWYRQAAGRGLQLLFYSVGIGQISSEVPQNLSASRPQDRQFILSSKKLLLSDSGFYLCACPETGRTGELFFGEGSRLTVL.

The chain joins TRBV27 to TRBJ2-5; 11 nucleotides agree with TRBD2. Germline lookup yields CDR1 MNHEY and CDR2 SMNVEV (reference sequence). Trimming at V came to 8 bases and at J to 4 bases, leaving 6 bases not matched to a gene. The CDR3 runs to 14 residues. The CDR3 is CASGRLAGRETQYF. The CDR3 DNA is TGTGCCAGCGGTAGACTAGCGGGACGAGAGACCCAGTACTTC.

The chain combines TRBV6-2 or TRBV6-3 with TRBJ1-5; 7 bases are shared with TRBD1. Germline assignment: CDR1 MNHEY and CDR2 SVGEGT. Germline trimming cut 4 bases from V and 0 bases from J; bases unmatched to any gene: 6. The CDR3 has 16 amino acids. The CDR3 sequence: CASSFPGQTSNQPQHF. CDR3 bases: TGTGCCAGCAGTTTTCCGGGACAGACTAGCAATCAGCCCCAGCATTTT.

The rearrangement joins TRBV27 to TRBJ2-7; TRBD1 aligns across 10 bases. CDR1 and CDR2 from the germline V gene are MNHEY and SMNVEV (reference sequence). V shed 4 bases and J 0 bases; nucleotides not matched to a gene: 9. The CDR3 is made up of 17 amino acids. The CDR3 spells CASSSSRQGAFSYEQYF. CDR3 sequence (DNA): TGTGCCAGCAGTTCTTCCCGACAGGGGGCCTTCTCCTACGAGCAGTACTTC.

The CDR3 DNA sequence: TGTGCCAGCAGCGACTCATACAATGAGCAGTTCTTC. Translating it yields CASSDSYNEQFF. The rearrangement links TRBV11-2 to TRBJ2-1, with unresolved D. Trimming removed 5 bases from V and 4 bases from J, with 6 bases in between. The CDR3 is 12 residues long. Per the germline V gene, CDR1 is SGHAT and CDR2 is FQNNGV.

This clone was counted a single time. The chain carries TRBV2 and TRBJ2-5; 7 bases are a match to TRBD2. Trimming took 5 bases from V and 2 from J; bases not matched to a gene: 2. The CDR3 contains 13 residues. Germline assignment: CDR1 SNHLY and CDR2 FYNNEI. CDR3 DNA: TGTGCCAGCAGTTCCGGGGGGCAAGAGACCCAGTACTTC. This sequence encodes CASSSGGQETQYF.

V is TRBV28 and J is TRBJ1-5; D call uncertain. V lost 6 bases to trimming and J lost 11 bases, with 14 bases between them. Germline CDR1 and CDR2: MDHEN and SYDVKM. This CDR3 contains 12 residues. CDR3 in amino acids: CASRPPYQAQHF. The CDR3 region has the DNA TGTGCCAGCAGGCCCCCCTATCAAGCCCAGCATTTT.

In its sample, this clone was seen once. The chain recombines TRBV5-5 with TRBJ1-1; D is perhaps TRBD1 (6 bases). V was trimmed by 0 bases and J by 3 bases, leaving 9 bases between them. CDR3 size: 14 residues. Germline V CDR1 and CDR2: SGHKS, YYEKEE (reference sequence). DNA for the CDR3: TGTGCCAGCAGCTTGGGGACAGCCTACACTGAAGCTTTCTTT. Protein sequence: CASSLGTAYTEAFF.

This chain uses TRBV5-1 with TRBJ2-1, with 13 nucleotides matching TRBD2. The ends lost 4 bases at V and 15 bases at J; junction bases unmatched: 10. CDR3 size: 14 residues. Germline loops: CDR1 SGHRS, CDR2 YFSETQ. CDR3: CASSLGLAGEARFF. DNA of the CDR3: TGCGCCAGCAGCCTAGGACTAGCGGGAGAGGCACGGTTCTTC.

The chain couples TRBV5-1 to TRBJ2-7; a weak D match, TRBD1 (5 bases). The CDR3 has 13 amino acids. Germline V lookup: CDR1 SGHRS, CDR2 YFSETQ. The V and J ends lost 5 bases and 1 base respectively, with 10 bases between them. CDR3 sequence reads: CASRVGVSYEQYF. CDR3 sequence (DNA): TGCGCCAGCAGGGTAGGGGTGTCCTACGAGCAGTACTTC.

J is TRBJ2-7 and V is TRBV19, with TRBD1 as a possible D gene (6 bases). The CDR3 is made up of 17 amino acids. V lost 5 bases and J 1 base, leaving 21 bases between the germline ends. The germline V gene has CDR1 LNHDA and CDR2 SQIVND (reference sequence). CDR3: CASSVRPTGLESYEQYF. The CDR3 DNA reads TGTGCCAGTAGTGTCCGACCGACAGGACTCGAATCCTACGAGCAGTACTTC.

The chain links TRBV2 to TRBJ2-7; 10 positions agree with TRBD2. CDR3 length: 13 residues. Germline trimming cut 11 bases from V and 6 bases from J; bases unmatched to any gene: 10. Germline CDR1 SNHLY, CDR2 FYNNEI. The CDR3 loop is CARSLAGAFEQYF. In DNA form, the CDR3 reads TGTGCCCGCTCTCTAGCGGGAGCTTTCGAGCAGTACTTC. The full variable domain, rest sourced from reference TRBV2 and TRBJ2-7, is EPEVTQTPSHQVTQMGQEVILRCVPISNHLYFYWYRQILGQKVEFLVSFYNNEISEKSEIFDDQFSVERPDGSNFTLKIRSTKLEDSAMYFCARSLAGAFEQYFGPGTRLTVT.

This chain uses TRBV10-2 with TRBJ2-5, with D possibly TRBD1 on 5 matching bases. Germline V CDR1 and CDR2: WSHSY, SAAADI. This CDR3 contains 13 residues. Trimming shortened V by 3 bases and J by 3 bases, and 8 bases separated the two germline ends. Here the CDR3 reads CASSDRDKETQYF. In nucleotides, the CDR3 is TGCGCCAGCAGTGACAGGGATAAAGAGACCCAGTACTTC.

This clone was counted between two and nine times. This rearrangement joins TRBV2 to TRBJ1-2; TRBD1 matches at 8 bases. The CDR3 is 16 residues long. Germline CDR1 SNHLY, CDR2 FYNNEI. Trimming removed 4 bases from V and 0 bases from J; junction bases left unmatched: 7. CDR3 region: CASSVGTGNTNYGYTF. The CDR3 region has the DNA TGTGCCAGCAGTGTCGGGACAGGCAATACTAACTATGGCTACACCTTC.

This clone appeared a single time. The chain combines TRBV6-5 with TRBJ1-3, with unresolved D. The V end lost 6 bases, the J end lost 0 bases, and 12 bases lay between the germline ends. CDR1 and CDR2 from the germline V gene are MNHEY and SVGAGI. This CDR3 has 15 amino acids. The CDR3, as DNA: TGTGCCAGCAGCCTGGCGGAGGTCTCTGGAAACACCATATATTTT. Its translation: CASSLAEVSGNTIYF.

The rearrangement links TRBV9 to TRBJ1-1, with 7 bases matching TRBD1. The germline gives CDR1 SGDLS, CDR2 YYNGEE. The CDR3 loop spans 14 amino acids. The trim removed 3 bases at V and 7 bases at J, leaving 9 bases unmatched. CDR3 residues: CASSDGTVFSEAFF. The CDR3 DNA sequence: TGTGCCAGCAGCGACGGGACAGTCTTCAGTGAAGCTTTCTTT. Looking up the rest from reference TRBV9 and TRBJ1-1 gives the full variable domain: DSGVTQTPKHLITATGQRVTLRCSPRSGDLSVYWYQQSLDQGLQFLIQYYNGEERAKGNILERFSAQQFPDLHSELNLSSLELGDSALYFCASSDGTVFSEAFFGQGTRLTVV.

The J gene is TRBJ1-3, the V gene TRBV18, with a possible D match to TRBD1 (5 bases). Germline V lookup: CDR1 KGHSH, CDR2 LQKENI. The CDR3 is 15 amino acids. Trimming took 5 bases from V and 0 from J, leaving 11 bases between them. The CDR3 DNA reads TGTGCCAGCTCATCAGGACATTCCTCTGGAAACACCATATATTTT. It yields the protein CASSSGHSSGNTIYF.